This TCR beta chain is drawn from a study of beta chain features in type 1 diabetes. Findings and limits, study-wide: For type 1 diabetes patients, VDJ junctions showed fewer insertions and more deletions. In cDNA sequencing, cells with high TCR expression could be over-represented.

Regarding this clone: The antigen remains unidentified.

The length of the CDR3 is 15 residues. With 4 bases removed from V and 6 bases from J, the gap between germline ends came to 18 bases. Germline V lookup: CDR1 SQVTM, CDR2 ANQGSEA. Reverse transcribing all isolated RNA meant expressed TCRB transcripts were sequenced. The table came from immunoSEQ multiplex PCR; TCRdb's copy has only in-frame clones and leaves some out. Of 500,000 to 700,000 clones in the sample, 15% are singletons; the top ten hold approximately 0.093%. Sequenced sample: naive CD4+ T cells from blood. The sequence was collected from a man aged 18 to 30 in good health. The chain is built from TRBV29-1 and TRBJ1-4; D is possibly TRBD1 (5 bases). CDR3 in DNA: TGCAGCGTTGGCGGGGCTAACCGCCGGGATGAAAAACTGTTTTTT. Translation gives CSVGGANRRDEKLFF.